One and the same sample provided the 18 T cell receptor beta chains below, sequenced in a study of T cells after yellow fever vaccination. TCRdb re-called the 5' RACE reads through MiXCR, storing one row per CDR3 protein. The table has fewer than 450,000 distinct CDR3 sequences, 7% to 9% seen once. The sequences come from PBMCs, collected 35 to 50 days after the first yellow fever vaccination. The source is a young man who received the YFV17D yellow fever vaccine.

This clonotype showed up just a few times. This rearrangement joins TRBV12-3 or TRBV12-4 to TRBJ2-3; D ambiguous. The CDR3 runs 13 residues. V shed 8 bases and J shed 2 bases, with 11 bases lying between them. DNA for the CDR3: TGTGCCAGCTTTACTACCGACACAGATACGCAGTATTTT. It is translated as CASFTTDTDTQYF.

As DNA, the CDR3 is TGCGCCAGCAGCCCCCGAACTTCAGATACGCAGTATTTT. Its protein product is CASSPRTSDTQYF. The chain is built from TRBV5-1 and TRBJ2-3; D is undetermined. Germline V gene sequence: CDR1 SGHRS, CDR2 YFSETQ. This CDR3 comprises 13 residues. The germline V and J ends were trimmed by 4 bases and 4 bases, with 10 bases remaining between them.

J is TRBJ2-5 and V is TRBV6-2 or TRBV6-3; 10 bases map to TRBD2. After removal of 4 bases from V and 0 bases from J, the junction contained 8 bases not matched to a gene. Germline lookup yields CDR1 MNHEY and CDR2 SVGEGT. The CDR3 consists of 17 residues. The CDR3 DNA reads as TGTGCCAGCAGTTGGCGACCCGGGACTAGCGACCAAGAGACCCAGTACTTC. Translating gives CASSWRPGTSDQETQYF.

V and J are TRBV20-1 and TRBJ1-1; D is undetermined. Trimming cost V 4 bases and J 6 bases, with 21 bases left between them. The germline V gene has CDR1 DFQATT and CDR2 SNEGSKA (reference sequence). This CDR3 comprises 15 residues. CDR3 bases: TGCAGTGCTACCGAAACGGGCCATATGGACGCTGAAGCTTTCTTT. As protein: CSATETGHMDAEAFF.

This clonotype was seen repeatedly, ten times or more. The rearrangement joins TRBV7-2 to TRBJ1-5; D unclear. The germline V and J ends were trimmed by 5 bases and 2 bases, with 13 bases remaining between them. The CDR3 is 15 residues long. From germline, CDR1 is SGHTA and CDR2 FQGNSA. The CDR3 nucleotides read TGTGCCAGCAGCCCCCAGCTAGCGCGCAATCAGCCCCAGCATTTT. Protein sequence: CASSPQLARNQPQHF.

The sample holds many counts of this clonotype. The V gene is TRBV4-1, the J gene TRBJ2-1; possibly TRBD1 or TRBD2 for D (6 bases each). This CDR3 is 15 amino acids long. Trimming took 8 bases from V and 5 from J, leaving 19 bases between them. The germline gives CDR1 MGHRA, CDR2 YSYEKL. Written as DNA, the CDR3 is TGCGCCAGCGCCCTTTTCGGGGGCCCTGACAATGAGCAGTTCTTC. This codes for CASALFGGPDNEQFF.

This clonotype occurred many times. This chain uses TRBV5-5 with TRBJ1-6; D is undetermined. From germline, CDR1 is SGHKS and CDR2 YYEKEE (reference sequence). The V gene lost 2 bases and the J gene lost 7 bases, with 4 bases spanning the gap. The CDR3 loop spans 12 amino acids. The CDR3 is CASSFRNSPLHF. For the CDR3, the DNA is TGTGCCAGCAGCTTTCGAAATTCACCCCTCCACTTT.

This clonotype was picked up a small number of times. The chain combines TRBV12-3 or TRBV12-4 with TRBJ1-1, with 9 bases fitting TRBD1. The CDR3 spans 19 residues. The ends lost 5 bases at V and 4 bases at J; junction bases unmatched: 20. The CDR3 DNA sequence: TGTGCCAGCAGTCCAAGATACCGCGGGACAGGGACAGTGGGCACTGAAGCTTTCTTT. It translates to CASSPRYRGTGTVGTEAFF.

The chain has TRBV6-1 and TRBJ2-7, with 9 bases that match TRBD1. The trim removed 6 bases at V and 8 bases at J, leaving 5 bases unmatched. The germline CDR1 and CDR2 sequences are MNHNS and SASEGT. The CDR3 is made up of 12 amino acids. The CDR3 region is CASRIDRGKQYV. In nucleotides, the CDR3 is TGTGCCAGCAGGATCGACAGGGGGAAGCAGTACGTC.

There are a few counts of this clonotype. The chain recombines TRBV20-1 with TRBJ2-5, with D uncertain. Germline lookup yields CDR1 DFQATT and CDR2 SNEGSKA (reference sequence). The CDR3 is 13 residues long. Trimming cost V 2 bases and J 4 bases, with 11 bases left between them. CDR3: CSARMGGVETQYF. CDR3 DNA: TGCAGTGCTAGAATGGGTGGGGTAGAGACCCAGTACTTC.

The rearrangement joins TRBV5-1 to TRBJ2-7, with D perhaps matching TRBD1 (5 bases). Trimming pared 0 bases from V and 3 bases from J, leaving 10 bases between. The germline CDR1 and CDR2 sequences are SGHRS and YFSETQ. This CDR3 has 14 residues. The CDR3 loop is CASSLAVGDYEQYV. The CDR3, as DNA: TGCGCCAGCAGCTTGGCCGTAGGGGACTACGAGCAGTACGTC.

The chain combines TRBV20-1 with TRBJ2-2; no clear D. Germline V lookup: CDR1 DFQATT, CDR2 SNEGSKA (reference sequence). The CDR3 extends over 13 amino acids. Trimming removed 5 bases from V and 5 bases from J, with 12 bases in between. In DNA form, the CDR3 reads TGCAGTGCTCTTAAGGGCGGTACCGGGGAGCTGTTTTTT. It translates to CSALKGGTGELFF.

The sample holds many counts of this clonotype. The V gene is TRBV4-3, the J gene TRBJ2-1, with 10 bases that match TRBD2. The CDR3 has 16 amino acids. V shed 0 bases and J 6 bases; nucleotides not matched to a gene: 5. CDR1 and CDR2 (germline): LGHNA, YSLEER. CDR3 coding DNA: TGCGCCAGCAGCCAAGAGCTAGCGGGGGAAGGCAATGAGCAGTTCTTC. It encodes CASSQELAGEGNEQFF.

The sample holds a few counts of this clonotype. The chain links TRBV12-3 or TRBV12-4 to TRBJ2-7, with 7 bases fitting TRBD2. The CDR3 covers 14 residues. With 3 bases clipped from V and 0 bases from J, the junction kept 2 bases outside the gene matches. CDR3 amino acids: CASSLGLPSYEQYV. In DNA, the CDR3 is TGTGCCAGCAGTTTGGGACTACCCTCCTACGAGCAGTACGTC.

V gene TRBV20-1 combines with J gene TRBJ1-1; D remains unclear. CDR3 length equals 15 residues. The germline gives CDR1 DFQATT, CDR2 SNEGSKA (reference sequence). V gave up 3 bases and J gave up 1 base, with 15 bases separating them. DNA for the CDR3: TGCAGTGCTAGCCTCCCCTGGGCAGCGAACACTGAAGCTTTCTTT. This encodes CSASLPWAANTEAFF.

This clonotype has ten or more counts. The genes are TRBV7-6 and TRBJ2-3; D remains unclear. CDR1 is SGHVS and CDR2 is FNYEAQ in the germline V gene. V lost 1 base, J lost 4 bases, and 9 bases lay in between. CDR3 length equals 14 residues. As DNA, the CDR3 is TGTGCCAGCAGCTTAGACGCGACGGCAGATACGCAGTATTTT. Translated, it gives CASSLDATADTQYF. Supplemented by reference TRBV7-6 and TRBJ2-3, the full variable domain reads GAGVSQSPRYKVTKRGQDVALRCDPISGHVSLYWYRQALGQGPEFLTYFNYEAQQDKSGLPNDRFSAERPEGSISTLTIQRTEQRDSAMYRCASSLDATADTQYFGPGTRLTVL.

The CDR3 DNA reads as TGCGCCAGCAGCCCGTCCCTGGGGGGGCCACGAGAGCAGTTCTTC. Encoded protein: CASSPSLGGPREQFF. This chain links TRBV5-1 with TRBJ2-1, with D tentatively TRBD2 (7 bases). The CDR3 covers 15 residues. The V end lost 4 bases, the J end lost 10 bases, and 21 bases lay between the germline ends. From germline, CDR1 is SGHRS and CDR2 YFSETQ.

There are a few counts of this clonotype. The V and J genes are TRBV20-1 and TRBJ2-1, with TRBD2 as a possible D gene (6 bases). From germline, CDR1 is DFQATT and CDR2 SNEGSKA (reference sequence). The V end was cut by 3 bases, the J end by 0 bases, with 12 bases between. The CDR3 extends over 15 amino acids. The CDR3 DNA sequence: TGCAGTGCTAGTTCGGGGGTTAGCTCCTACAATGAGCAGTTCTTC. The encoded protein is CSASSGVSSYNEQFF.